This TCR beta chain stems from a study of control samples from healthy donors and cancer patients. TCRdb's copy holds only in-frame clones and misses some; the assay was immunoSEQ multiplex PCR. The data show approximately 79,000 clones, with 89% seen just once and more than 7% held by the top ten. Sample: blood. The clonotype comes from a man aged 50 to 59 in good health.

CDR3 DNA sequence: TGTGCCAGCAGTTCCGGGACAGGGTTTGCTGGCTACACCTTC. It encodes CASSSGTGFAGYTF. The rearrangement uses TRBV6-5 and TRBJ1-2; 9 bases match TRBD1. The CDR3 contains 14 residues. CDR1 and CDR2 from the germline V gene are MNHEY and SVGAGI. The V and J ends lost 4 bases and 7 bases, in that order; junction bases with no gene match: 7.